This T cell receptor beta chain was obtained from a study of regulatory T cells in long-lasting Graves disease. Study outcomes and limitations: The study examined only peripheral blood, not thyroid tissue. Persistent Graves' patients possessed reduced TCR diversity relative to recently diagnosed ones.

Specified time point: newly diagnosed GD, antithyroid drugs for less than 3 months. The TCR library used RNA extracted from PBMCs. iRepertoire HTBI primers and Arm-PCR of CDR3 regions built TCR beta libraries. Via MiXCR, TCRdb re-called the multiplex PCR reads, giving one row per CDR3 protein. The sample gives some 330,000 distinct CDR3 sequences, 10% to 15% of which show up once; 15% to 20% is in the top ten. The CDR3 is made up of 11 amino acids. V lost 4 bases and J 7 bases, leaving 7 bases between the germline ends. Germline CDR1 and CDR2: LGHNA and YNFKEQ. This clonotype appeared many times. Its cognate antigen is unknown. The sample was also linked to a second study, of T cells in Graves' hyperthyroidism and ophthalmopathy.

The V gene is TRBV4-2, the J gene TRBJ1-1; D gene uncertain. This sequence was found in a woman in her late teens or twenties with Graves disease. Sample: peripheral blood mononuclear cells (PBMCs), taken at new diagnosis, from a patient treated with antithyroid drugs. This chain's CDR3 is CASSREDEAFF. Written as DNA, the CDR3 is TGTGCCAGCAGCCGGGAGGATGAAGCTTTCTTT.